This entry describes one T cell receptor (beta chain). Its binding antigen is unknown. The junction departs from germline at one end; a sequencing error may be responsible. Bulk unsorted tissue served as the source for RNA extraction, and RNA quality was assessed using a NanoDrop ND-1000 and an Agilent 2100. The donors were newly diagnosed lung cancer patients admitted for thoracic surgery in China from August to November 2014 who had not received prior chemotherapy. Patients with previous radiotherapy or chemotherapy, or with another concurrent cancer, were excluded from the study. Surgical tissue pieces of roughly 1-2 cm3 were preserved in RNAlater solution and stored at -80 °C until use. The data belong to a study of tumor and adjacent non-tumor tissue in lung cancer (dated 2018 in TCRdb). Background on the whole study: The cohort included roughly 11 adenocarcinoma, 2 squamous cell carcinoma and 1 small cell lung cancer patients. The approximately 15 enrolled patients, of whom approximately ten were men and 5 were women, were aged about 30 to 80 years and were diagnosed with TNM stage I to III disease. Sequencing generated a total of 125,075,908 productive TCRbeta reads, averaging around 4 million reads per sample. The study compared bulk TCRbeta repertoires from lung tumor tissue and matched distant non-tumor lung tissue of about 15 lung cancer patients. For each patient, one tumor sample and one normal lung sample were taken, giving about 31 paired specimens that underwent TCRbeta CDR3 sequencing. Summary of the overall study and its limitations: The cohort had only approximately 15 patients, and the authors noted that larger samples and more detailed clinical data are needed. A significantly larger cumulative share of the repertoire was made up by the top 100 clones in normal lung than in tumor tissue. TCR diversity was significantly higher in younger patients, and higher tumor TCR diversity was associated with shorter overall and disease-free survival. Neither the sequencing platform nor unique molecular identifiers are named or mentioned anywhere in the methods. Tumor tissue showed significantly greater TCR diversity (inverse Simpson) than normal lung tissue (about 400 vs 180, P = 0.0075, Mann-Whitney U test). Peripheral blood was not sequenced, so blood TCRbeta repertoires in these lung cancer patients were not examined.

Libraries were prepared through multiplex PCR. The instrument given in TCRdb is Illumina HiSeq 2500. TCRbeta libraries were constructed through three rounds of nested PCR with primers (Table S4) according to protocols adapted from ARM-PCR. PCR products of 200-500 bp were gel-excised and purified with the QIAquick gel extraction kit before sequencing. On the study's bioinformatics: Reads were cleaned using Trimmomatic, were merged into complete CDR3 sequences using FLASH, and were assigned to V(D)J germline segments using MiTCR. VDJtools was used to compute clonal diversity as the inverse Simpson's index. In-frame sequences without a premature stop codon were defined as productive reads. Starting from the raw public reads, TCRdb applied fastp trimming at Q25, assembled clones with MiXCR and retained in-frame beta chains. Identical CDR3 protein sequences are pooled into one entry, listed with their most common genes and DNA. The authors' filters were not applied to this entry. The sample table shows tens of thousands of distinct CDR3 sequences, and approximately 68% are seen once. The top ten clonotypes cover over 9.5% of the sample.

According to the germline V gene, CDR1 reads SGHAT and CDR2 reads FQNNGV. Measured from the cysteine to the phenylalanine, the CDR3 is 16 residues long. CDR3 DNA only is kept here, 48 bases in frame from base 1. This receptor was identified in a woman aged 70-85 years with non-small cell lung cancer. The sequenced material came from lung tumor tissue. The chain couples TRBV11-2 to TRBJ2-3; TRBD2 agrees with 7 junctional bases. This receptor carries the CDR3 CARSLNGGSNAYTQYF. The nucleotides are TGTGCCAGGAGCTTGAACGGCGGGAGTAACGCATATACGCAGTATTTT.